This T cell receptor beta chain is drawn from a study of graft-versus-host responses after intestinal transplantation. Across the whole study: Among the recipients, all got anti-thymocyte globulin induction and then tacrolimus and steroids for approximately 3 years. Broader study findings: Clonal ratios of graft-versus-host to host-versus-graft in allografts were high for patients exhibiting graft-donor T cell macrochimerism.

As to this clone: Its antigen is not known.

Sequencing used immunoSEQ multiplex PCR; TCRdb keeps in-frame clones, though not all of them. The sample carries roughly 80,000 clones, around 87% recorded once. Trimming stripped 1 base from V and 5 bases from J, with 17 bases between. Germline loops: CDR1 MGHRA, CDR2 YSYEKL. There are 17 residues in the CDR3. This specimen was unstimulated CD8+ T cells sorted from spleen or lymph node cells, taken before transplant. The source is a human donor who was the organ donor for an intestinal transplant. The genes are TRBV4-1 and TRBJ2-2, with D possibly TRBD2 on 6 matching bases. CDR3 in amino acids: CASSQVPWGAGTGELFF. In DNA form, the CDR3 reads TGCGCCAGCAGCCAAGTTCCGTGGGGCGCGGGGACCGGGGAGCTGTTTTTT.